These 27 T cell receptor beta chains came from one sample sequenced in a study of cytomegalovirus exposure and HLA in healthy donors. PCR involved 60 Vbeta and 13 Jbeta primers. Sequenced by immunoSEQ multiplex PCR; TCRdb stores in-frame clones only, minus some. Its table lists some 56,000 clones. Sequencing was done on a sample of PBMCs. The origin of the receptors is a woman aged 30 to 39 in good health and CMV-seropositive.

V gene TRBV11-3 combines with J gene TRBJ2-3, with D tentatively TRBD2 (5 bases). CDR3 length: 15 residues. V dropped 2 bases and J dropped 2 bases, with 11 bases sitting between them. From germline, CDR1 is SGHNT and CDR2 YENEEA. CDR3 DNA: TGTGCCAGCAGCTTATTTTCTAGCCCCACAGATACGCAGTATTTT. Its protein product is CASSLFSSPTDTQYF.

The chain couples TRBV6-5 to TRBJ2-7, with D perhaps TRBD2 (5 bases). The CDR3 is 14 residues long. Germline lookup yields CDR1 MNHEY and CDR2 SVGAGI. Trimming stripped 0 bases from V and 2 bases from J, with 8 bases between. CDR3 bases: TGTGCCAGCAGTTACTCGAGAGCGGCCTACGAGCAGTACTTC. Translating it yields CASSYSRAAYEQYF.

The chain couples TRBV6-1 to TRBJ1-2; D unclear. CDR1 is MNHNS and CDR2 is SASEGT in the germline V gene. The CDR3 sequence is 14 residues long. The V and J ends lost 5 bases and 3 bases respectively, with 13 bases between them. This CDR3 is CASSLGNQDYGYTF. The CDR3 nucleotides are TGTGCCAGCAGTCTCGGCAATCAGGACTATGGCTACACCTTC.

V gene TRBV30 combines with J gene TRBJ2-5, with TRBD2 matching over 8 bases. Germline CDR1 GTSNPN, CDR2 SVGIG (reference sequence). Trimming cost V 4 bases and J 11 bases; bases outside gene matches: 9. The length of the CDR3 is 12 residues. DNA of the CDR3: TGTGCCTGGACCACTGGACTAGCACGGCAGTACTTC. It specifies CAWTTGLARQYF.

Here the CDR3 reads CAWTPGVTEAFF. DNA of the CDR3: TGTGCCTGGACCCCGGGGGTCACTGAAGCTTTCTTT. The chain employs TRBV30 and TRBJ1-1; tentative D call: TRBD1 (5 bases). The V and J ends lost 4 bases and 4 bases respectively, with 10 bases between them. This CDR3 region has 12 residues. CDR1 is GTSNPN and CDR2 is SVGIG in the germline V gene (reference sequence).

The CDR3 DNA is TGTGCCAGTAGTATAGAAAGGAGGGGTGAAGCTTTCTTT. It translates to CASSIERRGEAFF. The chain recombines TRBV19 with TRBJ1-1; D may be TRBD1 (5 bases). CDR1 is LNHDA, CDR2 SQIVND, per germline (reference sequence). The CDR3 has 13 amino acids. With 0 bases removed from V and 7 bases from J, the gap between germline ends came to 9 bases.

J is TRBJ1-1 and V is TRBV9, with 9 bases that match TRBD1. Germline V gives CDR1 SGDLS, CDR2 YYNGEE. CDR3 size: 15 residues. J lost 7 bases, V lost 4 bases, and 11 bases had no gene match. The CDR3 is CASSSSTGGIVEAFF. The DNA of the CDR3 is TGTGCCAGCAGCTCATCCACAGGGGGCATCGTTGAAGCTTTCTTT.

CDR3: CASSESTSGASYEQYF. The CDR3, as DNA: TGCGCCAGCAGTGAGTCGACTAGCGGGGCCTCCTACGAGCAGTACTTC. The chain recombines TRBV10-1 with TRBJ2-7, with 11 bases lining up with TRBD2. Per germline, CDR1 WNHNN and CDR2 SYGVQD (reference sequence). The trim removed 0 bases at V and 0 bases at J, leaving 1 base unmatched. The CDR3 length is 16 residues.

The genes are TRBV30 and TRBJ2-7; tentative D call: TRBD1 (5 bases). The ends were cut back, 2 bases at V and 3 bases at J, with 8 bases in the middle. The germline gives CDR1 GTSNPN, CDR2 SVGIG (reference sequence). This CDR3 contains 12 residues. The CDR3 coding sequence is TGTGCCTGGAGTAGGGGTTTCTACGAGCAGTACTTC. Translation gives CAWSRGFYEQYF. Combining the CDR3 with reference TRBV30 and TRBJ2-7 gives the whole variable domain SQTIHQWPATLVQPVGSPLSLECTVEGTSNPNLYWYRQAAGRGLQLLFYSVGIGQISSEVPQNLSASRPQDRQFILSSKKLLLSDSGFYLCAWSRGFYEQYFGPGTRLTVT.

About this clone: The junction departs from the called germline gene at one end, perhaps through a read error. This chain uses TRBV6-1 with TRBJ2-3; D remains ambiguous. Germline values: CDR1 MNHNS, CDR2 SASEGT. The CDR3 consists of 13 residues. The CDR3 DNA is TGTGCCAGCAGCGCTGGCCGTGAGGATAAGCAGTATTTT. Its protein product is CASSAGREDKQYF.

The rearrangement links TRBV7-9 to TRBJ1-4; no clear D gene. This CDR3 spans 14 amino acids. V shed 3 bases and J shed 0 bases, with 5 bases lying between them. CDR1 SEHNR and CDR2 FQNEAQ come from the germline V gene (reference sequence). The CDR3 DNA reads as TGTGCCAGCAGCTTGGGAGCAACTAATGAAAAACTGTTTTTT. Translating it yields CASSLGATNEKLFF.

As for this clone: The same CDR3 is also encoded by other DNA sequences in this sample. This rearrangement joins TRBV6-1 to TRBJ1-5; 8 nucleotides match TRBD1. CDR3 length: 14 residues. V dropped 4 bases and J dropped 5; count of bases not matched to a gene: 4. Germline V lookup: CDR1 MNHNS, CDR2 SASEGT. In DNA, the CDR3 is TGTGCCAGCAGTGCACAGGGGGGAGATCAGCCCCAGCATTTT. It translates to CASSAQGGDQPQHF.

The chain uses TRBV4-1 and TRBJ2-1; 9 nucleotides match TRBD2. The trim removed 2 bases at V and 6 bases at J, leaving 5 bases unmatched. CDR1 is MGHRA, CDR2 YSYEKL, per germline. The CDR3 loop spans 15 amino acids. CDR3 amino acids: CASSQLLAGANEQFF. The CDR3 DNA follows: TGCGCCAGCAGCCAATTATTAGCGGGAGCCAATGAGCAGTTCTTC.

Turning to this clone: One end of the junction is discordant with germline, which a read error may explain. The J gene is TRBJ1-1, the V gene TRBV30, with D unresolved. The CDR3 spans 14 residues. Germline CDR1 GTSNPN, CDR2 SVGIG (reference sequence). The CDR3 sequence: CAAYFSGPNTEDFF. The CDR3 region has the DNA TGTGCCGCGTACTTTTCTGGGCCCAACACTGAAGATTTCTTT.

The chain couples TRBV2 to TRBJ2-7, with TRBD1 matching 7 bases. With V trimmed by 1 base and J by 2 bases, 8 bases remained unmatched. The CDR3 covers 16 residues. Germline V lookup: CDR1 SNHLY, CDR2 FYNNEI. CDR3 nucleotides: TGTGCCAGCAGTGAAGTTGGAACAGGGGAAGCCTACGAGCAGTACTTC. Its translation: CASSEVGTGEAYEQYF.

As to this clone: Its ends do not fully match the called genes, so a read error is possible. This sequence joins TRBV7-7 and TRBJ2-1; TRBD2 agrees at 11 bases. Germline V gene lookup returns CDR1 SSHAT and CDR2 FNYEAQ (reference sequence). The CDR3 has 15 residues. The CDR3 DNA sequence: TGTGCTAGCAGCACTGGGACTAGCGGCCTAAATGAGCAGTTCTTC. Protein product: CASSTGTSGLNEQFF.

The V gene is TRBV5-6, the J gene TRBJ1-1; D unresolved. Germline CDR1 SGHDT, CDR2 YYEEEE. The V end lost 2 bases, the J end lost 10 bases, and 18 bases lay between the germline ends. This CDR3 is built from 14 residues. CDR3: CASSFSARREGAFF. The DNA of the CDR3 is TGTGCCAGCAGCTTTAGTGCGAGGCGGGAAGGAGCTTTCTTT. Full variable domain (rest looked up from reference TRBV5-6 and TRBJ1-1): DAGVTQSPTHLIKTRGQQVTLRCSPKSGHDTVSWYQQALGQGPQFIFQYYEEEERQRGNFPDRFSGHQFPNYSSELNVNALLLGDSALYLCASSFSARREGAFFGQGTRLTVV.

The V gene is TRBV29-1, the J gene TRBJ1-5; unclear D gene. Trimming cost V 0 bases and J 5 bases, with 8 bases left between them. There are 13 residues in the CDR3. Germline assignment: CDR1 SQVTM and CDR2 ANQGSEA. The CDR3 here is CSVEESGDQPQHF. In nucleotides, the CDR3 is TGCAGCGTTGAAGAGTCCGGAGATCAGCCCCAGCATTTT.

This rearrangement joins TRBV19 to TRBJ1-1; maybe TRBD1 (5 bases). Between the trimmed V and J ends, which lost 5 bases and 0 bases, there was a span of 16 bases. Germline V gene lookup returns CDR1 LNHDA and CDR2 SQIVND (reference sequence). The CDR3 has 16 amino acids. The CDR3 protein is CASSRAGWKMNTEAFF. The DNA of the CDR3 is TGTGCCAGTAGTCGCGCAGGGTGGAAGATGAACACTGAAGCTTTCTTT. The variable domain in full, with the rest retrieved from reference TRBV19 and TRBJ1-1, is DGGITQSPKYLFRKEGQNVTLSCEQNLNHDAMYWYRQDPGQGLRLIYYSQIVNDFQKGDIAEGYSVSREKKESFPLTVTSAQKNPTAFYLCASSRAGWKMNTEAFFGQGTRLTVV.

The rearrangement uses TRBV10-3 and TRBJ1-1, with D hard to call. CDR1 is ENHRY and CDR2 is SYGVKD in the germline V gene. This CDR3 is 13 amino acids long. The V end was cut by 6 bases, the J end by 5 bases, with 13 bases between. The CDR3 region has the DNA TGTGCCATCAGGCCTTTGAGTCGGACTGAAGCTTTCTTT. Amino acids: CAIRPLSRTEAFF.

The rearrangement links TRBV6-5 to TRBJ1-1; D is undetermined. This CDR3 contains 14 residues. V was trimmed by 2 bases and J by 0 bases, leaving 7 bases between them. Per the germline V gene, CDR1 is MNHEY and CDR2 is SVGAGI. For the CDR3, the DNA is TGTGCCAGCAGTTACACAGACATGAACACTGAAGCTTTCTTT. Its protein is CASSYTDMNTEAFF.

The V gene is TRBV5-1, the J gene TRBJ2-7; 12 bases agree with TRBD1. The CDR3 contains 16 residues. V lost 4 bases, J lost 4 bases, and 9 bases stayed unmatched. CDR1 and CDR2 (germline): SGHRS, YFSETQ. The CDR3: CASSPGTGGRGYEQYF. The CDR3 nucleotides read TGCGCCAGCAGCCCCGGGACAGGGGGCAGGGGGTACGAGCAGTACTTC.

The DNA for the CDR3 is TGCGCCAGCAGCTTGGCCGTTAGCGGTCCCTACGAGCAGTACTTC. Translation: CASSLAVSGPYEQYF. The gene calls are TRBV5-1 and TRBJ2-7, with TRBD2 as a possible D gene (6 bases). V lost 0 bases, J lost 2 bases, and 12 bases lay in between. Germline V gene sequence: CDR1 SGHRS, CDR2 YFSETQ. CDR3 size: 15 residues.

CDR3 sequence: CASSDWGPEDGYTF. CDR3 in DNA: TGTGCCAGCAGTGATTGGGGGCCGGAGGATGGCTACACCTTC. The chain couples TRBV6-1 to TRBJ1-2, with D perhaps matching TRBD1 (6 bases). Trimming stripped 3 bases from V and 6 bases from J, with 14 bases between. CDR1 is MNHNS, CDR2 SASEGT, per germline. The CDR3 length is 14 residues.

The chain uses TRBV7-2 and TRBJ2-7; 7 bases fit TRBD2. Germline values: CDR1 SGHTA, CDR2 FQGNSA. The CDR3 contains 15 residues. Trimming at V came to 5 bases and at J to 0 bases, leaving 7 bases not matched to a gene. CDR3 loop: CASSEAGLSSYEQYF. The CDR3 bases are TGTGCCAGCAGCGAAGCGGGACTAAGCTCCTACGAGCAGTACTTC.

V gene TRBV29-1 combines with J gene TRBJ2-2; TRBD1 matches at 7 bases. Germline-derived CDR1 and CDR2 are SQVTM and ANQGSEA. The length of the CDR3 is 14 residues. The V gene end was trimmed by 6 bases and the J gene end by 4 bases; junction bases not matched to a gene: 8. CDR3: CSVRQGGGTGELFF. DNA for the CDR3: TGCAGCGTGAGACAGGGTGGTGGCACCGGGGAGCTGTTTTTT.

In nucleotides, the CDR3 is TGTGCCAGCAGCCAGGACACCGGGGAGCTGTTTTTT. It yields the protein CASSQDTGELFF. V usage is TRBV7-2 and J usage is TRBJ2-2, with D unclear. Trimming left V 5 bases short and J 3 bases short, with 4 bases between. Germline-derived CDR1 and CDR2 are SGHTA and FQGNSA. CDR3 length: 12 residues.